A single sample is the source of the 16 T cell receptor beta chains below, sequenced in a study of cytomegalovirus exposure and HLA in healthy donors. Profiled with immunoSEQ multiplex PCR; TCRdb holds only in-frame clones, not every one. Of 55,000 to 75,000 clones in the sample, just under 95% were seen once. Sample: PBMCs. These receptors all stem from a man aged 18 to 29 in good health and CMV-seropositive.

The rearrangement links TRBV6-5 to TRBJ1-6; 9 bases line up with TRBD1. The V gene end was trimmed by 7 bases and the J gene end by 7 bases; junction bases not matched to a gene: 5. From germline, CDR1 is MNHEY and CDR2 SVGAGI. The CDR3 consists of 14 residues. In DNA, the CDR3 is TGTGCCAGCACCCGGGACAGGGAAAATTCACCCCTCCACTTT. Protein: CASTRDRENSPLHF.

The rearrangement joins TRBV9 to TRBJ2-3; no reliable D call. V gave up 0 bases and J gave up 5 bases, with 4 bases separating them. CDR1 and CDR2 (germline): SGDLS, YYNGEE. CDR3 length: 12 residues. The CDR3 reads CASSVVRDTQYF. The CDR3 nucleotides are TGTGCCAGCAGCGTAGTTAGAGATACGCAGTATTTT.

The CDR3 DNA sequence: TGTGCCAGCAGCTCGTCGCGGGGGCCGACCACCGGGGAGCTGTTTTTT. This translates into CASSSSRGPTTGELFF. The V gene is TRBV7-3, the J gene TRBJ2-2; maybe TRBD2 (7 bases). V lost 4 bases and J lost 4, with 16 bases in between. The CDR3 has 16 amino acids. Per germline, CDR1 SGHTA and CDR2 FQGTGA.

The chain uses TRBV4-1 and TRBJ2-3, with D possibly matching TRBD1 (5 bases). V gave up 4 bases and J gave up 2 bases, with 13 bases separating them. Germline V gene sequence: CDR1 MGHRA, CDR2 YSYEKL. The CDR3 is made up of 15 amino acids. CDR3 residues: CASSPDSRLTDTQYF. The CDR3 DNA reads as TGCGCCAGCAGCCCCGACAGCCGACTCACAGATACGCAGTATTTT.

Only one count was recorded for this clone. The CDR3 nucleotides are TGTGCCAGCAGTCCATCCAGGGGGACCCAGTACTTC. Translated, it gives CASSPSRGTQYF. The chain combines TRBV27 with TRBJ2-5; possible D gene TRBD1, 6 bases. In germline, CDR1 is MNHEY, CDR2 SMNVEV (reference sequence). The CDR3 extends over 12 amino acids. V was cut by 5 bases and J by 7 bases, with 11 bases left in between.

The chain has TRBV19 and TRBJ2-7; 10 bases align to TRBD1. V dropped 5 bases and J dropped 3; count of bases not matched to a gene: 1. The CDR3 contains 13 residues. Germline CDR1 reads LNHDA; CDR2 reads SQIVND (reference sequence). CDR3 DNA sequence: TGTGCCAGTAGTGACAGGGGGCTCTACGAGCAGTACTTC. This gives the protein CASSDRGLYEQYF.

The chain uses TRBV5-1 and TRBJ1-4; 8 bases agree with TRBD1. The CDR3 runs 14 residues. Germline loops: CDR1 SGHRS, CDR2 YFSETQ. Unmatched junction bases numbered 7, after V lost 2 bases and J lost 10 bases. The CDR3 DNA reads as TGCGCCAGCAGCTTCGACAGGGGAGGTGGAAAACTGTTTTTT. As protein: CASSFDRGGGKLFF.

The rearrangement joins TRBV19 to TRBJ1-6; D is ambiguous. This CDR3 has 12 residues. Between the trimmed V and J ends, which lost 8 bases and 5 bases, there was a span of 7 bases. CDR1 is LNHDA, CDR2 SQIVND, per germline (reference sequence). The CDR3 loop reads CASSLNNSPLHF. CDR3 sequence (DNA): TGTGCCAGTTCTCTAAATAATTCACCCCTCCACTTT.

This clone showed up just a few times. This chain connects TRBV2 to TRBJ2-1; the match to TRBD2 covers 11 bases. V trimming: 6 bases; J trimming: 6 bases; junction bases outside the gene matches: 4. The CDR3 covers 14 residues. Germline-derived CDR1 and CDR2 are SNHLY and FYNNEI. The CDR3 DNA reads as TGTGCCAGCAGCCGACTAGCGGGACCCAATGAGCAGTTCTTC. This encodes CASSRLAGPNEQFF.

This sequence joins TRBV5-1 and TRBJ2-2; TRBD1 matches 9 bases. Trimming cost V 4 bases and J 7 bases; bases outside gene matches: 8. CDR3 length equals 15 residues. The germline CDR1 and CDR2 sequences are SGHRS and YFSETQ. The CDR3 protein is CASSQNRGRSGELFF. The CDR3 region has the DNA TGCGCCAGCAGCCAGAACAGGGGGCGAAGCGGGGAGCTGTTTTTT.

This chain joins TRBV2 and TRBJ1-5; D unresolved. V was cut by 3 bases and J by 0 bases, with 6 bases left in between. The CDR3 loop spans 14 amino acids. The germline V gene has CDR1 SNHLY and CDR2 FYNNEI. In DNA, the CDR3 is TGTGCCAGCAGTGACTCTTATAGCAATCAGCCCCAGCATTTT. Amino acids: CASSDSYSNQPQHF.

The V call is TRBV30, the J call TRBJ1-5, with 9 positions matching TRBD1. The germline V gene encodes CDR1 GTSNPN and CDR2 SVGIG (reference sequence). The junction had 3 bases not matched to a gene; V was cut back by 1 base and J by 5 bases. This CDR3 region has 14 residues. CDR3 residues: CAWSDRGRHQPQHF. In DNA form, the CDR3 reads TGTGCCTGGAGTGACAGGGGGCGACATCAGCCCCAGCATTTT.

V usage is TRBV27 and J usage is TRBJ2-1, with 10 positions matching TRBD2. Germline V gene sequence: CDR1 MNHEY, CDR2 SMNVEV (reference sequence). The CDR3 covers 16 residues. With V trimmed by 5 bases and J by 2 bases, 6 bases remained unmatched. CDR3: CASSVSGRTPYNEQFF. Here the CDR3 DNA reads TGTGCCAGCAGTGTTAGCGGGAGGACCCCCTACAATGAGCAGTTCTTC.

This rearrangement joins TRBV11-3 to TRBJ2-1; 9 nucleotides match TRBD1. The V gene end was trimmed by 4 bases and the J gene end by 5 bases; junction bases not matched to a gene: 3. The CDR3 contains 14 residues. Germline V lookup: CDR1 SGHNT, CDR2 YENEEA. The CDR3 loop is CASSYGTGNNEQFF. The CDR3 DNA sequence: TGTGCCAGCAGCTACGGGACAGGGAACAATGAGCAGTTCTTC. Drawing the rest from reference TRBV11-3 and TRBJ2-1, the complete variable domain is EAGVVQSPRYKIIEKKQPVAFWCNPISGHNTLYWYLQNLGQGPELLIRYENEEAVDDSQLPKDRFSAERLKGVDSTLKIQPAELGDSAVYLCASSYGTGNNEQFFGPGTRLTVL.

The chain has TRBV5-1 and TRBJ2-1, with 9 bases that match TRBD2. The V segment lost 4 bases and the J segment 4 bases; nucleotides outside the gene matches: 12. Germline V gene sequence: CDR1 SGHRS, CDR2 YFSETQ. This CDR3 has 17 residues. CDR3 amino acids: CASSPPSLAGKYNEQFF. DNA of the CDR3: TGCGCCAGCAGCCCGCCGTCCCTAGCGGGAAAGTACAATGAGCAGTTCTTC.

The chain employs TRBV2 and TRBJ2-7, with 9 positions matching TRBD1. With V trimmed by 6 bases and J by 4 bases, 7 bases remained unmatched. CDR1 SNHLY and CDR2 FYNNEI come from the germline V gene. The CDR3 runs 14 residues. The CDR3 sequence: CASRSGTGRYEQYF. The CDR3 DNA reads TGTGCCAGCAGATCCGGGACAGGGAGGTACGAGCAGTACTTC.